The 26 T cell receptor beta chains given below trace back to one sample, sequenced in a study of patients and donors after allogeneic stem cell transplantation. In TCRdb, the RT-PCR reads were re-called with MiXCR into one record per CDR3 protein. The sample contains about 110,000 distinct CDR3 sequences, 35% of which appear only once. Sequencing was performed on blood, either unsorted or a sorted T cell fraction (not recorded which). These receptors were taken from a human donor who was either an allogeneic HSCT recipient or a stem cell or donor lymphocyte infusion donor (not recorded which). It is not recorded whose cells these are; they may come from a transplant donor.

The chain carries TRBV12-3 or TRBV12-4 and TRBJ2-1; D remains unclear. V lost 5 bases and J 7 bases, leaving 15 bases between the germline ends. The CDR3 is 14 residues long. CDR3 sequence reads: CASSLLLGLNEQFF. The CDR3 bases are TGTGCCAGCAGTCTCCTGTTGGGTCTTAATGAGCAGTTCTTC.

Ten or more counts support this clonotype. The rearrangement uses TRBV12-3 or TRBV12-4 and TRBJ1-1, with D maybe TRBD1 (5 bases). CDR3 size: 12 residues. V lost 2 bases and J 5 bases, leaving 6 bases between the germline ends. The CDR3 DNA sequence: TGTGCCAGCAGTTTAAGGGGTACTGAAGCTTTCTTT. This codes for CASSLRGTEAFF.

In its sample, this clonotype was seen many times. V and J are TRBV6-5 and TRBJ1-2; TRBD1 aligns across 8 bases. Germline CDR1 MNHEY, CDR2 SVGAGI. Trimming cost V 5 bases and J 4 bases; bases outside gene matches: 0. This CDR3 is built from 12 residues. The CDR3 region is CASSTGGYGYTF. The DNA for the CDR3 is TGTGCCAGCAGTACAGGGGGCTATGGCTACACCTTC.

The chain joins TRBV20-1 to TRBJ2-3; D remains unclear. In germline, CDR1 is DFQATT, CDR2 SNEGSKA (reference sequence). Trimming removed 5 bases from V and 2 bases from J, with 14 bases in between. The CDR3 is 14 amino acids. The CDR3 reads CSASGLAHTDTQYF. CDR3 DNA sequence: TGCAGTGCTTCAGGCCTGGCCCACACAGATACGCAGTATTTT.

The chain joins TRBV6-5 to TRBJ1-1, with a tentative D call TRBD1 (6 bases). The CDR3 has 14 residues. The germline V gene encodes CDR1 MNHEY and CDR2 SVGAGI. Trimming pared 2 bases from V and 1 base from J, leaving 8 bases between. In DNA, the CDR3 is TGTGCCAGCAGTTACCCGGGACAGAACACTGAAGCTTTCTTT. This gives the protein CASSYPGQNTEAFF.

The chain combines TRBV20-1 with TRBJ1-4, with D perhaps TRBD1 (6 bases). CDR3 size: 14 residues. With 5 bases removed from V and 8 bases from J, the gap between germline ends came to 18 bases. Germline V lookup: CDR1 DFQATT, CDR2 SNEGSKA (reference sequence). CDR3 residues: CSASSGAGAEKLFF. The CDR3 DNA reads as TGCAGTGCTTCCTCCGGGGCAGGGGCCGAAAAACTGTTTTTT.

The V gene is TRBV4-2, the J gene TRBJ2-7; 11 bases are shared with TRBD1. The CDR3 spans 16 residues. V gave up 3 bases and J gave up 5 bases; unmatched junction bases: 9. In germline, CDR1 is LGHNA, CDR2 YNFKEQ. This CDR3 reads CASSHLLGTGGDEQYF. CDR3 nucleotide sequence: TGTGCCAGCAGCCACTTGTTGGGGACAGGGGGAGACGAGCAGTACTTC.

The chain joins TRBV6-9 to TRBJ2-5; TRBD2 matches 11 bases. The CDR3 contains 18 residues. The germline gives CDR1 MNHGY, CDR2 SVAAGI. The ends lost 8 bases at V and 1 base at J; junction bases unmatched: 15. The CDR3 DNA is TGTGCCAGCCCCCCCACCCCGGGACTAGCGGAGAGCCAAGAGACCCAGTACTTC. It encodes CASPPTPGLAESQETQYF.

The J gene is TRBJ2-1, the V gene TRBV20-1, with D possibly matching TRBD2 (5 bases). The V end lost 3 bases, the J end lost 0 bases, and 15 bases lay between the germline ends. This CDR3 has 16 residues. Germline lookup yields CDR1 DFQATT and CDR2 SNEGSKA (reference sequence). The CDR3: CSARPPGGYSYNEQFF. In nucleotides, the CDR3 is TGCAGTGCTAGGCCACCTGGAGGATACTCCTACAATGAGCAGTTCTTC.

The chain links TRBV7-2 to TRBJ2-1; D not certain. Germline V CDR1 and CDR2: SGHTA, FQGNSA. Trimming took 1 base from V and 6 from J, leaving 10 bases between them. The CDR3 is 14 amino acids. The CDR3, as DNA: TGTGCCAGCAGCTTAGGAAGGGTAGGCAATGAGCAGTTCTTC. Its protein product is CASSLGRVGNEQFF. The whole variable domain, remainder taken from reference TRBV7-2 and TRBJ2-1, is GAGVSQSPSNKVTEKGKDVELRCDPISGHTALYWYRQSLGQGLEFLIYFQGNSAPDKSGLPSDRFSAERTGGSVSTLTIQRTQQEDSAVYLCASSLGRVGNEQFFGPGTRLTVL.

The rearrangement uses TRBV12-3 or TRBV12-4 and TRBJ2-6; no reliable D call. The CDR3 is 15 residues long. Trimming cost V 1 base and J 0 bases, with 4 bases left between them. The CDR3 nucleotides are TGTGCCAGCAGTTTAGGTGTCTCTGGGGCCAACGTCCTGACTTTC. Its translation is CASSLGVSGANVLTF.

The DNA of the CDR3 is TGTGCCAGCAGCTTAGTAGGACAGGGGGCGCGCACTGAAGCTTTCTTT. Protein product: CASSLVGQGARTEAFF. The rearrangement joins TRBV7-2 to TRBJ1-1; TRBD1 matches at 11 bases. Per germline, CDR1 SGHTA and CDR2 FQGNSA. The CDR3 has 16 amino acids. Unmatched junction bases numbered 5, after V lost 1 base and J lost 4 bases. Complete variable domain (other parts from reference TRBV7-2 and TRBJ1-1): GAGVSQSPSNKVTEKGKDVELRCDPISGHTALYWYRQSLGQGLEFLIYFQGNSAPDKSGLPSDRFSAERTGGSVSTLTIQRTQQEDSAVYLCASSLVGQGARTEAFFGQGTRLTVV.

In its sample, this clonotype was seen a few times. The chain links TRBV11-1 to TRBJ1-1; TRBD1 matches at 9 bases. CDR3 length equals 15 residues. Losses at the gene ends were 3 bases for V and 0 bases for J; bases not matched to a gene: 2. Germline V gene data show CDR1 as SGHAT and CDR2 as FQDESV (reference sequence). CDR3 nucleotides: TGTGCCAGCAGCTTGGACAGGGGACTGAACACTGAAGCTTTCTTT. This sequence encodes CASSLDRGLNTEAFF.

This clonotype was counted only a few times. This chain connects TRBV6-5 to TRBJ1-5; D might be TRBD1 (5 bases). The CDR3 contains 14 residues. Germline CDR1 reads MNHEY; CDR2 reads SVGAGI. Trimming removed 6 bases from V and 0 bases from J, with 9 bases in between. The DNA of the CDR3 is TGTGCCAGCAGGGGACGGACTAGCAATCAGCCCCAGCATTTT. Translating it yields CASRGRTSNQPQHF.

The sample holds a few counts of this clonotype. CDR3 coding DNA: TGTGCCAGCAGTCGAAGAGAGACCCAGTACTTC. It translates to CASSRRETQYF. The chain combines TRBV12-3 or TRBV12-4 with TRBJ2-5; D gene uncertain. Trimming took 5 bases from V and 4 from J, leaving 5 bases between them. The CDR3 runs 11 residues.

The chain has TRBV4-3 and TRBJ2-1; 9 bases are a match to TRBD2. Trimming at V came to 1 base and at J to 9 bases, leaving 10 bases not matched to a gene. CDR3 length: 16 residues. Germline loops: CDR1 LGHNA, CDR2 YSLEER. Here the CDR3 DNA reads TGCGCCAGCAGCCAAGTCCCTAGCGGGAAGCTAGGTGAGCAGTTCTTC. This translates into CASSQVPSGKLGEQFF.

This chain joins TRBV28 and TRBJ2-2; no definite D call. Trimming left V 3 bases short and J 8 bases short, with 7 bases between. CDR3 length equals 12 residues. Per germline, CDR1 MDHEN and CDR2 SYDVKM. In DNA, the CDR3 is TGTGCCAGCAGTTTCCCAAGGGGGGAGCTGTTTTTT. Translation: CASSFPRGELFF.

The chain recombines TRBV6-2 or TRBV6-3 with TRBJ2-3; 10 positions match TRBD2. Germline CDR1 MNHEY, CDR2 SVGEGT. The CDR3 extends over 18 amino acids. Losses at the gene ends were 2 bases for V and 1 base for J; bases not matched to a gene: 9. CDR3 sequence reads: CASSYLLIAGGRTDTQYF. The CDR3 DNA sequence: TGTGCCAGCAGTTACCTTCTCATAGCGGGAGGACGCACAGATACGCAGTATTTT.

The rearrangement uses TRBV6-5 and TRBJ2-1; D remains unclear. This CDR3 is built from 17 residues. Trimming shortened V by 2 bases and J by 0 bases, and 14 bases separated the two germline ends. CDR1 and CDR2 from the germline V gene are MNHEY and SVGAGI. CDR3 in amino acids: CASSYPDASSSYNEQFF. The CDR3 coding sequence is TGTGCCAGCAGTTACCCGGACGCGTCAAGCTCCTACAATGAGCAGTTCTTC.

The chain joins TRBV7-2 to TRBJ2-5; D is uncertain. Germline V gives CDR1 SGHTA, CDR2 FQGNSA. The CDR3 is 12 amino acids. Trimming removed 0 bases from V and 6 bases from J, with 5 bases in between. CDR3 loop: CASSLAKKTQYF. CDR3 sequence (DNA): TGTGCCAGCAGCTTAGCGAAGAAGACCCAGTACTTC.

This chain uses TRBV28 with TRBJ2-5, with TRBD1 matching over 9 bases. This CDR3 has 14 residues. Looked up from germline, CDR1 is MDHEN and CDR2 is SYDVKM. V was pared by 4 bases and J by 5 bases, with 5 bases of the junction left unmatched. As DNA, the CDR3 is TGTGCCAGCAGTTACCTCGACAGGGGGGAGACCCAGTACTTC. Its protein product is CASSYLDRGETQYF.

The chain has TRBV15 and TRBJ2-1, with TRBD2 as a possible D gene (5 bases). The CDR3 consists of 13 residues. V was pared by 1 base and J by 9 bases, with 10 bases between. Germline values: CDR1 LNHNV, CDR2 YYDKDF (reference sequence). This CDR3 reads CATSRVLASEQFF. The DNA for the CDR3 is TGTGCCACCAGCAGAGTGCTAGCCAGTGAGCAGTTCTTC.

V is TRBV30 and J is TRBJ2-1, with D perhaps TRBD1 (5 bases). The V end lost 1 base, the J end lost 4 bases, and 8 bases lay between the germline ends. From germline, CDR1 is GTSNPN and CDR2 SVGIG (reference sequence). This CDR3 region has 13 residues. The CDR3 loop reads CAWSGGRYNEQFF. As DNA, the CDR3 is TGTGCCTGGAGTGGGGGCAGGTACAATGAGCAGTTCTTC. Using reference TRBV30 and TRBJ2-1 for the parts outside the CDR3, the full variable domain is SQTIHQWPATLVQPVGSPLSLECTVEGTSNPNLYWYRQAAGRGLQLLFYSVGIGQISSEVPQNLSASRPQDRQFILSSKKLLLSDSGFYLCAWSGGRYNEQFFGPGTRLTVL.

The chain employs TRBV20-1 and TRBJ1-2; tentative D call: TRBD1 (6 bases). Per the germline V gene, CDR1 is DFQATT and CDR2 is SNEGSKA (reference sequence). This CDR3 has 15 residues. V dropped 1 base and J dropped 4 bases, with 16 bases sitting between them. The CDR3 sequence: CSARAYRDKVYGYTF. In DNA, the CDR3 is TGCAGTGCTAGAGCATACAGGGATAAAGTCTATGGCTACACCTTC.

The sample holds a few counts of this clonotype. The rearrangement uses TRBV12-3 or TRBV12-4 and TRBJ2-7; D tentatively fits TRBD1 or TRBD2 (5 bases each). V dropped 4 bases and J dropped 0 bases, with 13 bases sitting between them. The CDR3 spans 15 residues. The CDR3 reads CASSSPGTSSYEQYF. CDR3 DNA: TGTGCCAGCAGTTCCCCGGGGACCAGCTCCTACGAGCAGTACTTC.

The chain is built from TRBV20-1 and TRBJ2-2; no firm D call. This CDR3 region has 15 residues. V dropped 3 bases and J dropped 0 bases, with 11 bases sitting between them. The germline V gene encodes CDR1 DFQATT and CDR2 SNEGSKA (reference sequence). The CDR3 sequence is CSARAVLANTGELFF. CDR3 coding DNA: TGCAGTGCTAGGGCGGTTTTGGCGAACACCGGGGAGCTGTTTTTT.